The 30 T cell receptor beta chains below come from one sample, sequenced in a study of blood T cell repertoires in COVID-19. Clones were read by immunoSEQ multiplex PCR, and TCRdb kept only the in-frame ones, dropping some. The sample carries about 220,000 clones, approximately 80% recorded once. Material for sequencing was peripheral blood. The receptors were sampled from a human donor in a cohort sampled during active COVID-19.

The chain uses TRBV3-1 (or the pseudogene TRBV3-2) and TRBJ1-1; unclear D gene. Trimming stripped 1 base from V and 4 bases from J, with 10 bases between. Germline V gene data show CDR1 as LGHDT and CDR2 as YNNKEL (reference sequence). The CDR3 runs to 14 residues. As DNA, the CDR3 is TGTGCCAGCAGCCAAGTTGGCGGATCCACTGAAGCTTTCTTT. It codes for CASSQVGGSTEAFF.

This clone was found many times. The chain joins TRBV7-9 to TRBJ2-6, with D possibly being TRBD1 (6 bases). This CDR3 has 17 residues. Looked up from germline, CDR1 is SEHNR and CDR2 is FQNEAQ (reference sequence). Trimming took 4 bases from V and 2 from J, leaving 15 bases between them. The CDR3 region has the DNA TGTGCCAGCAGCTACACCCAACAGGGCACTGGGGCCAACGTCCTGACTTTC. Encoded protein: CASSYTQQGTGANVLTF.

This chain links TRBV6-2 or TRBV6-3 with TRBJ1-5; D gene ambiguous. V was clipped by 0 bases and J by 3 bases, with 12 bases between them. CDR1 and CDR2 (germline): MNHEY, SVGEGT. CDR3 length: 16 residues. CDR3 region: CASSYSRGDFNQPQHF. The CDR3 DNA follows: TGTGCCAGCAGTTACTCCCGGGGAGACTTCAATCAGCCCCAGCATTTT.

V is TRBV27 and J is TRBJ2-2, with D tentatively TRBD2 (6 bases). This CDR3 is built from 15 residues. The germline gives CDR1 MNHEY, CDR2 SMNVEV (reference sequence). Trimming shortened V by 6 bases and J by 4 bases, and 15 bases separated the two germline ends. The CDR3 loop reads CASRLEGRGTGELFF. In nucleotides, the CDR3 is TGTGCCAGCAGATTGGAGGGAAGGGGCACCGGGGAGCTGTTTTTT.

CDR3 DNA: TGTGCCAGCTCAACCCCGGGAGTGGAGACCCAGTACTTC. Translating it yields CASSTPGVETQYF. The chain has TRBV18 and TRBJ2-5; D is possibly TRBD2 (6 bases). V lost 5 bases and J 5 bases, leaving 12 bases between the germline ends. Germline values: CDR1 KGHSH, CDR2 LQKENI. The CDR3 runs to 13 residues.

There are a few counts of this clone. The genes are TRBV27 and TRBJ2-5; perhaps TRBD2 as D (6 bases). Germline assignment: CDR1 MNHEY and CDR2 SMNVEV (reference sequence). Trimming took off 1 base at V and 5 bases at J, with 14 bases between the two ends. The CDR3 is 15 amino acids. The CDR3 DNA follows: TGTGCCAGCAGTTTATTCCCGGTAGGGAGGGAGACCCAGTACTTC. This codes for CASSLFPVGRETQYF.

The CDR3: CASSTSGKSYEQYF. The DNA of the CDR3 is TGTGCCAGCAGTACTAGCGGGAAATCCTACGAGCAGTACTTC. The genes are TRBV28 and TRBJ2-7; 10 bases are shared with TRBD2. Trimming removed 5 bases from V and 1 base from J; junction bases left unmatched: 2. The CDR3 extends over 14 amino acids. The germline CDR1 and CDR2 sequences are MDHEN and SYDVKM.

For the CDR3, the DNA is TGTGCCAGCAGCCGCCCTTTTTTCGGGAACACTGAAGCTTTCTTT. Residues: CASSRPFFGNTEAFF. The chain joins TRBV3-1 (or the pseudogene TRBV3-2) to TRBJ1-1; no clear D. Germline-derived CDR1 and CDR2 are LGHDT and YNNKEL (reference sequence). V dropped 4 bases and J dropped 1 base, with 13 bases sitting between them. The CDR3 is 15 amino acids.

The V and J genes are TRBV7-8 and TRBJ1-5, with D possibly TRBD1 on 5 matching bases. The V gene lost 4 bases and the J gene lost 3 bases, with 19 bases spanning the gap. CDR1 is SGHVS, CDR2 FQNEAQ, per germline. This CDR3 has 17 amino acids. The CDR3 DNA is TGTGCCAGCAGCTCCGACTATGGGGCGGGAACCAATCAGCCCCAGCATTTT. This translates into CASSSDYGAGTNQPQHF.

The CDR3 nucleotides are TGTGCCAGCAGCCTCGGGACAGCCCCTTCCGAGCAGTACTTC. Its protein product is CASSLGTAPSEQYF. The rearrangement links TRBV7-3 to TRBJ2-7; 7 bases map to TRBD1. Unmatched junction bases numbered 10, after V lost 5 bases and J lost 6 bases. Germline assignment: CDR1 SGHTA and CDR2 FQGTGA. The CDR3 loop spans 14 amino acids.

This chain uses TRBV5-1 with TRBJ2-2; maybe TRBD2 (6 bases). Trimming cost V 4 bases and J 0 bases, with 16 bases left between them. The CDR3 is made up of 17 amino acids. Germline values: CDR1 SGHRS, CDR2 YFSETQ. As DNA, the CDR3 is TGCGCCAGCAGCCCCCAGGCCGGGAGTGCGAACACCGGGGAGCTGTTTTTT. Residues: CASSPQAGSANTGELFF.

The CDR3: CASSQDWDSAYEQYF. CDR3 nucleotides: TGTGCCAGCAGCCAGGATTGGGACAGCGCCTACGAGCAGTACTTC. The chain uses TRBV3-1 (or the pseudogene TRBV3-2) and TRBJ2-7, with 7 bases aligning to TRBD1. V lost 3 bases, J lost 2 bases, and 7 bases stayed unmatched. This CDR3 is 15 amino acids long. CDR1 is LGHDT and CDR2 is YNNKEL in the germline V gene (reference sequence).

The CDR3: CASSLDPGSTDTQYF. The CDR3, as DNA: TGTGCCAGCAGCTTAGATCCAGGGAGCACAGATACGCAGTATTTT. This chain uses TRBV7-2 with TRBJ2-3; D may be TRBD1 (5 bases). The CDR3 runs to 15 residues. V lost 1 base and J 0 bases, leaving 8 bases between the germline ends. Per germline, CDR1 SGHTA and CDR2 FQGNSA.

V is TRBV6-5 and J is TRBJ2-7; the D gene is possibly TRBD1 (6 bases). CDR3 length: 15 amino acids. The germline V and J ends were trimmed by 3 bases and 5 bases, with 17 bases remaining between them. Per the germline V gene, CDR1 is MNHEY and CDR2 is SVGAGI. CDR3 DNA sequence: TGTGCCAGCAGTTATACAGGGACCCGACATGACGAGCAGTACTTC. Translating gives CASSYTGTRHDEQYF.

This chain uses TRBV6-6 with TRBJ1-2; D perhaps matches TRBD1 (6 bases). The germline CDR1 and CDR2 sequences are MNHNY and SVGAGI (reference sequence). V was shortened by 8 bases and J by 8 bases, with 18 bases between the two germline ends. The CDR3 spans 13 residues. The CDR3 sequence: CASAGQLRYGYTF. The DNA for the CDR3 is TGTGCCAGCGCTGGACAGCTTCGATACGGCTACACCTTC.

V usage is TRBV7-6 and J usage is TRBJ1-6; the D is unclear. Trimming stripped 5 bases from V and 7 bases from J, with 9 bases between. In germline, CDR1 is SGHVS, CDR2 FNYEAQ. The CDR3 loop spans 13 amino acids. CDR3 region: CASSPGTNSPLHF. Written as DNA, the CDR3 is TGTGCCAGCAGCCCAGGAACCAATTCACCCCTCCACTTT.

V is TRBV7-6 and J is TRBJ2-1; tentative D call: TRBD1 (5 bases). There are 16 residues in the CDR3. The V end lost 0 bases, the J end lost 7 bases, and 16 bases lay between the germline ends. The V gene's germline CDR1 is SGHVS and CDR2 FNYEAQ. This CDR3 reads CASSLAPGLGRNEQFF. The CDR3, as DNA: TGTGCCAGCAGCTTAGCGCCAGGGCTTGGACGGAATGAGCAGTTCTTC.

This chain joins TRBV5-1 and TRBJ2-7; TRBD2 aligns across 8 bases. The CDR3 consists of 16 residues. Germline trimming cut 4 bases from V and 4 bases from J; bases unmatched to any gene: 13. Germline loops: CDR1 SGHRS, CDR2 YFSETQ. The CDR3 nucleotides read TGCGCCAGCAGCAGGCGGTTTCAGCGGGAGTTGTACGAGCAGTACTTC. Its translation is CASSRRFQRELYEQYF.

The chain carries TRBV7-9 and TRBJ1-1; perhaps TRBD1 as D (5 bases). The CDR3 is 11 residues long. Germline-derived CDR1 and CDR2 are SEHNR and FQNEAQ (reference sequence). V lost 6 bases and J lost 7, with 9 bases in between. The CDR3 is CASSPTDEAFF. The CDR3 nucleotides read TGTGCCAGCAGTCCGACAGATGAAGCTTTCTTT.

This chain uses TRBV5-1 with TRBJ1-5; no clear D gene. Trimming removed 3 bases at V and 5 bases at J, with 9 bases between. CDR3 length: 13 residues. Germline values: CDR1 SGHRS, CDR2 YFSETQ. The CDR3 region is CASSSVPDQPQHF. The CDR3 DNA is TGCGCCAGCAGCTCCGTCCCGGATCAGCCCCAGCATTTT.

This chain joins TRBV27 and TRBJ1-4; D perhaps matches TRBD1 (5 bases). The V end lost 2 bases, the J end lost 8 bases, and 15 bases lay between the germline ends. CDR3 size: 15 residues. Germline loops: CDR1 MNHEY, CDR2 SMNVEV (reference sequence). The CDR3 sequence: CASSLKGRVNEKLFF. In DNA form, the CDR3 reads TGTGCCAGCAGTTTAAAAGGCAGGGTGAACGAAAAACTGTTTTTT.

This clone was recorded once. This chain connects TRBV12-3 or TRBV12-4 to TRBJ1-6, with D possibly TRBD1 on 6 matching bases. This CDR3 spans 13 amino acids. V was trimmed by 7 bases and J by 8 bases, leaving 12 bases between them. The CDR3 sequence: CASKIRTDSPLHF. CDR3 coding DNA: TGTGCCAGCAAAATCCGGACAGATTCACCCCTCCACTTT.

CDR3 bases: TGTGCCAGCAGCTCCGGAAGGACAGGGAACACCGGGGAGCTGTTTTTT. Translating it yields CASSSGRTGNTGELFF. V usage is TRBV7-3 and J usage is TRBJ2-2, with 7 nucleotides matching TRBD1. This CDR3 comprises 16 residues. V was pared by 4 bases and J by 1 base, with 6 bases of the junction left unmatched. Germline V gene lookup returns CDR1 SGHTA and CDR2 FQGTGA.

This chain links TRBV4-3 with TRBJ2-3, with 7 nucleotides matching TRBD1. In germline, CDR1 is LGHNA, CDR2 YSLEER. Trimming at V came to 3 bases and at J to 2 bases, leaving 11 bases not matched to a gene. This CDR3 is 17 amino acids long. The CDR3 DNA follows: TGCGCCAGCAGCCAGGAACAGGGGCCATCTCCCACAGATACGCAGTATTTT. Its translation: CASSQEQGPSPTDTQYF.

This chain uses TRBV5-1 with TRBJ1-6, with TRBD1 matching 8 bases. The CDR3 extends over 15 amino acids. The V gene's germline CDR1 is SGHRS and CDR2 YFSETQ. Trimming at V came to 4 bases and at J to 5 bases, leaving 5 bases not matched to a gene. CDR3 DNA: TGCGCCAGCAGCGTGTCGACAGGGGATAATTCACCCCTCCACTTT. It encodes CASSVSTGDNSPLHF. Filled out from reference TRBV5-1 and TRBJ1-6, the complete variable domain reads KAGVTQTPRYLIKTRGQQVTLSCSPISGHRSVSWYQQTPGQGLQFLFEYFSETQRNKGNFPGRFSGRQFSNSRSEMNVSTLELGDSALYLCASSVSTGDNSPLHFGNGTRLTVT.

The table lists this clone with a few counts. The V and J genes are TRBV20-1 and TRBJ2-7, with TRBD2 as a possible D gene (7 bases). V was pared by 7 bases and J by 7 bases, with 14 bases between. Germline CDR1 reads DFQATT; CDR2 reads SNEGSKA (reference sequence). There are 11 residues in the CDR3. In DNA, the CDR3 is TGCAGTGGAGGGGGGGAGCGGGAGCAGTACTTC. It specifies CSGGGEREQYF.

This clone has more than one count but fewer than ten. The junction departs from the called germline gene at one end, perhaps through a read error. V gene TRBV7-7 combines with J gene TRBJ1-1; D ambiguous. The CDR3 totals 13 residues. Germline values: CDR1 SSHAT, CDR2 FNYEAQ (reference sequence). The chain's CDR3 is CASSLDLEAEAFF. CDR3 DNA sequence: TGTGCTAGCAGCTTAGATCTGGAGGCTGAAGCTTTCTTT.

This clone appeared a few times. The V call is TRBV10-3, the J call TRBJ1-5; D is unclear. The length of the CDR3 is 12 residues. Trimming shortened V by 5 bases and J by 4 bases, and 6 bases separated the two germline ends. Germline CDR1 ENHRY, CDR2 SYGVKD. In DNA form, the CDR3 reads TGTGCCATCAGTCAGGCAAATCAGCCCCAGCATTTT. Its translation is CAISQANQPQHF.

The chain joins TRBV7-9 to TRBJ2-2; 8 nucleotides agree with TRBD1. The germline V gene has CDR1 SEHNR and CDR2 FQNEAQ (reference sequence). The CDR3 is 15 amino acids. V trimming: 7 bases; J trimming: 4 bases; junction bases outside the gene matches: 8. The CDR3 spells CASTPGGAGTGELFF. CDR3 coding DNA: TGTGCCAGCACCCCAGGGGGCGCGGGCACCGGGGAGCTGTTTTTT.

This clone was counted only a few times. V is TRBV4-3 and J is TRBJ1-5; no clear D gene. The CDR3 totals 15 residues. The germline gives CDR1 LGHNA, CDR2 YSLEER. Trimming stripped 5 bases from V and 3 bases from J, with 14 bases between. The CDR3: CASSSLAGPNQPQHF. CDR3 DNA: TGCGCCAGCAGCTCCCTGGCGGGCCCCAATCAGCCCCAGCATTTT.